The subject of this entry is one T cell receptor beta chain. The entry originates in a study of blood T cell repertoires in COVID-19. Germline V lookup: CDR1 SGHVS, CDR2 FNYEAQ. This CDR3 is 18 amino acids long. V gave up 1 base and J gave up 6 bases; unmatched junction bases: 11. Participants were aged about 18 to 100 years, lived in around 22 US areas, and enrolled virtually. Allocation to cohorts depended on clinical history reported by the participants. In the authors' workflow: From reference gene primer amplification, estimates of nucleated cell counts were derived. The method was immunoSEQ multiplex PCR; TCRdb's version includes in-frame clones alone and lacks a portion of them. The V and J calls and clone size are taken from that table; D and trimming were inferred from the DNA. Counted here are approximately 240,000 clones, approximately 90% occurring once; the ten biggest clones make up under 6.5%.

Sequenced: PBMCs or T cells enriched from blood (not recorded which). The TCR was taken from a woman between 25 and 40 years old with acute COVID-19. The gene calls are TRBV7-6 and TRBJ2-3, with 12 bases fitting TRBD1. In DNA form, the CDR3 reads TGTGCCAGCAGCTTAGGGTCGGGACAGGGGGCCCGCGGGGATACGCAGTATTTT. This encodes CASSLGSGQGARGDTQYF. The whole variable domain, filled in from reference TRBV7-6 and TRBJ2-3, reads GAGVSQSPRYKVTKRGQDVALRCDPISGHVSLYWYRQALGQGPEFLTYFNYEAQQDKSGLPNDRFSAERPEGSISTLTIQRTEQRDSAMYRCASSLGSGQGARGDTQYFGPGTRLTVL.